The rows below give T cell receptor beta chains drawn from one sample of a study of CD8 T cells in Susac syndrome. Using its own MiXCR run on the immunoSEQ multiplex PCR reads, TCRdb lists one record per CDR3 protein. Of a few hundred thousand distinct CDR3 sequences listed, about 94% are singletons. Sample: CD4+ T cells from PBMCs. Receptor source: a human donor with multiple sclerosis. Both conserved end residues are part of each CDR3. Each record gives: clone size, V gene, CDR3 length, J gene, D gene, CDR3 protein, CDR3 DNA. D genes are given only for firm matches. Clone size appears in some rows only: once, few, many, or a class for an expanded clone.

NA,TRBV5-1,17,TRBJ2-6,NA,CASSLVVGSPGANVLTF,TGCGCCAGCAGCTTGGTCGTTGGCTCCCCTGGGGCCAACGTCCTGACTTTC
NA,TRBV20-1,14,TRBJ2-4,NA,CSANLALAKNIQYF,TGCAGTGCTAACCTAGCGTTAGCCAAAAACATTCAGTACTTC
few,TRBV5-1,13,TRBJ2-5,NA,CASSLLGQETQYF,TGTGCCAGCAGCTTACTTGGACAAGAGACCCAGTACTTC
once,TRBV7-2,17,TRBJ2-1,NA,CASSSPVSLGAGNEQFF,TGTGCCAGCAGCTCACCCGTTTCTCTAGGCGCGGGGAATGAGCAGTTCTTC
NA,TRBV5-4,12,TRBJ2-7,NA,CASSGGPYEQYF,TGTGCCAGCAGCGGGGGGCCCTACGAGCAGTACTTC
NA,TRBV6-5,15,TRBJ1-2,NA,CASRDSTPETVGYTF,TGTGCCAGCAGGGACTCGACTCCGGAGACAGTTGGCTACACCTTC
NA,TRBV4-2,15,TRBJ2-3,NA,CASSQVIASGDTQYF,TGTGCCAGCAGCCAAGTTATTGCCAGCGGGGATACGCAGTATTTT
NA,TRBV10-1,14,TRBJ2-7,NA,CASSESRGDYEQYF,TGCGCCAGCAGTGAGTCTCGAGGGGACTACGAGCAGTACTTC
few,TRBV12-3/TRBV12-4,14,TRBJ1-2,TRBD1,CASSLGQGAYGYTF,TGTGCCAGCAGTCTGGGACAGGGGGCCTATGGCTACACCTTC
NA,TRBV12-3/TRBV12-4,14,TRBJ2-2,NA,CASSFWSGTGELFF,TGTGCCAGCAGTTTTTGGTCGGGCACCGGGGAGCTGTTTTTT
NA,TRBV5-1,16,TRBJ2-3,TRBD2,CASSSPGLAAIPTQYF,TGCGCCAGCAGCTCTCCGGGACTAGCGGCAATCCCAACGCAGTATTTT
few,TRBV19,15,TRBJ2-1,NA,CASSTQRAPYNEQFF,TGTGCCAGTAGTACGCAGCGGGCCCCCTACAATGAGCAGTTCTTC
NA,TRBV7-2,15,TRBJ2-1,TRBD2,CASSPFHGGESEQFF,TGTGCCAGCAGCCCTTTTCATGGGGGGGAGAGTGAGCAGTTCTTC
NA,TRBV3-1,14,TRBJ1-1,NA,CASSQVPRDTEAFF,TGTGCCAGCAGCCAAGTGCCCAGGGACACTGAAGCTTTCTTT
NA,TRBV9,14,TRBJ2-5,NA,CASSVSALLETQYF,TGTGCCAGCAGCGTTTCAGCGCTATTAGAGACCCAGTACTTC
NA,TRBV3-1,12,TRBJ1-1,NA,CASSNEPGGAFF,TGTGCCAGCAGCAACGAACCGGGTGGAGCTTTCTTT
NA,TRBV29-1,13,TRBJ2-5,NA,CSVGATSWETQYF,TGCAGCGTTGGCGCTACTAGTTGGGAGACCCAGTACTTC
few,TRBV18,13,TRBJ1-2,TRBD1,CASSPGTGSGYTF,TGTGCCAGCTCACCAGGGACAGGGTCTGGCTACACCTTC
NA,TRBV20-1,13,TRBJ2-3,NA,CSAESGRTDTQYF,TGCAGTGCTGAATCGGGCCGCACAGATACGCAGTATTTT
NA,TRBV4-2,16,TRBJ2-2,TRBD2,CASSQEGTSLTGELFF,TGTGCCAGCAGCCAAGAAGGGACTAGTCTTACCGGGGAGCTGTTTTTT
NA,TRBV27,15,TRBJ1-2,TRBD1,CASSILGQGGGGYTF,TGTGCCAGCAGTATTCTCGGACAGGGAGGCGGAGGCTACACCTTC
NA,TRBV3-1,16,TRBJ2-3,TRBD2,CASSQASGVSTDTQYF,TGTGCCAGCAGCCAAGCTAGCGGGGTGAGCACAGATACGCAGTATTTT
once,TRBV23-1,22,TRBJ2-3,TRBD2,CASSQSLSTSGDHWGGTDTQYF,TGCGCCAGCAGTCAATCTCTTTCGACTAGCGGGGACCATTGGGGTGGCACAGATACGCAGTATTTT
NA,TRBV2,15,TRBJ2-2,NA,CASSDFPLDTGELFF,TGTGCCAGCAGTGATTTTCCGCTGGACACCGGGGAGCTGTTTTTT
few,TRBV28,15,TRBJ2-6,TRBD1,CASSSGGSGANVLTF,TGTGCCAGCAGTTCAGGGGGCTCCGGGGCCAACGTCCTGACTTTC
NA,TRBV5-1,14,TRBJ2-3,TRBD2,CASRTSGGTDTQYF,TGCGCCAGCAGGACTAGCGGGGGCACAGATACGCAGTATTTT
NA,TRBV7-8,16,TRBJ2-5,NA,CASSLLGYGDQETQYF,TGTGCCAGCAGCTTACTCGGCTATGGGGACCAAGAGACCCAGTACTTC
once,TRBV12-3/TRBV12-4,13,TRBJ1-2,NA,CASSSDASYGYTF,TGTGCCAGCAGTTCGGACGCTTCCTATGGCTACACCTTC
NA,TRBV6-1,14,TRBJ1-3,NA,CASRQALSGNTIYF,TGTGCCAGCAGACAGGCCCTCTCTGGAAACACCATATATTTT
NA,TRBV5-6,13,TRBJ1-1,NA,CASSIGRDTEAFF,TGTGCCAGCAGCATCGGACGGGACACTGAAGCTTTCTTT
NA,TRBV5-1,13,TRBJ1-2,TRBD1,CASSSRDRAFYTF,TGCGCCAGCAGCTCGCGGGACAGAGCCTTCTACACCTTC
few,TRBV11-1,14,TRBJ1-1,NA,CASSRSMMNTEAFF,TGTGCCAGCAGTCGGTCAATGATGAACACTGAAGCTTTCTTT
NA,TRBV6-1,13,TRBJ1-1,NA,CASRGTMDTEAFF,TGTGCCAGCAGGGGGACAATGGACACTGAAGCTTTCTTT
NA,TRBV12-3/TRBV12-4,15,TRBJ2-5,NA,CASSFSGFSQETQYF,TGTGCCAGCAGTTTTTCAGGATTCAGCCAAGAGACCCAGTACTTC
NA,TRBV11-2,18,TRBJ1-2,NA,CASRTIRTSASPRYGYTF,TGTGCCAGCAGAACTATCAGGACGTCAGCCTCCCCCCGTTATGGCTACACCTTC
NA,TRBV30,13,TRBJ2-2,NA,CAWSPGNTGELFF,TGTGCCTGGAGTCCGGGGAACACCGGGGAGCTGTTTTTT
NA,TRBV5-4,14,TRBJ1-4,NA,CASSSRTASEKLFF,TGTGCCAGCAGCAGCAGGACAGCCTCTGAAAAACTGTTTTTT
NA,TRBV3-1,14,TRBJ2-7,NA,CASSQDGRSYEQYF,TGTGCCAGCAGCCAAGATGGTAGATCCTACGAGCAGTACTTC
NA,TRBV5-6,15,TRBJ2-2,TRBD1,CASSTTGGNTGELFF,TGTGCCAGCAGTACGACAGGGGGCAACACCGGGGAGCTGTTTTTT